This is a list of T cell receptor beta chains from one sample in a study of technical replicates of blood from a few donors. Here immunoSEQ multiplex PCR was the method, and the copy in TCRdb shows in-frame clones only, minus some. This table holds some 80,000 clones, 90% to 95% found once. Sequencing was done on a sample of T cells isolated from PBMCs. Receptors originate from a human donor in good health. Both conserved end residues are part of each CDR3. The D gene is left open where the match is weak. Some rows have no size entry. The others give once, few or many, or a class for an expanded clone.

clone_size: -
d_call: TRBD1
v_call: TRBV9
j_call: TRBJ2-7
cdr3_aa: CASSAAGTGVVEQYF
cdr3_nt: TGTGCCAGCAGCGCGGCGGGGACAGGGGTAGTCGAGCAGTACTTC

clone_size: -
d_call: -
v_call: TRBV7-9
j_call: TRBJ2-7
cdr3_aa: CASSFVSRENYEQYF
cdr3_nt: TGTGCCAGCAGCTTCGTTTCCCGGGAGAACTACGAGCAGTACTTC

clone_size: -
d_call: TRBD1
v_call: TRBV5-1
j_call: TRBJ2-5
cdr3_aa: CASSSGQGAWETQYF
cdr3_nt: TGCGCCAGCAGCTCGGGACAGGGGGCTTGGGAGACCCAGTACTTC

clone_size: -
d_call: -
v_call: TRBV18
j_call: TRBJ1-5
cdr3_aa: CASSRAGGQPQHF
cdr3_nt: TGTGCCAGCTCACGGGCCGGAGGGCAGCCCCAGCATTTT

clone_size: -
d_call: -
v_call: TRBV5-1
j_call: TRBJ2-7
cdr3_aa: CASSSRTNSSYEQYF
cdr3_nt: TGCGCCAGCAGCTCCCGGACAAATAGCTCCTACGAGCAGTACTTC

clone_size: -
d_call: -
v_call: TRBV9
j_call: TRBJ2-7
cdr3_aa: CASSAGLSYEQYF
cdr3_nt: TGTGCCAGCAGCGCGGGACTTAGCTACGAGCAGTACTTC

clone_size: -
d_call: -
v_call: TRBV13
j_call: TRBJ1-1
cdr3_aa: CASSLDEVRGAFF
cdr3_nt: TGTGCCAGCAGCTTAGATGAAGTCCGGGGGGCTTTCTTT

clone_size: -
d_call: TRBD1
v_call: TRBV28
j_call: TRBJ1-4
cdr3_aa: CASSLTGGKEKLFF
cdr3_nt: TGTGCCAGCAGTTTAACAGGGGGCAAGGAAAAACTGTTTTTT

clone_size: -
d_call: -
v_call: TRBV18
j_call: TRBJ1-3
cdr3_aa: CASSPLTGQSGGNTIYF
cdr3_nt: TGTGCCAGCTCACCTTTAACAGGGCAATCAGGAGGAAACACCATATATTTT

clone_size: -
d_call: -
v_call: TRBV4-2
j_call: TRBJ1-1
cdr3_aa: CASSQRGERAHTEAFF
cdr3_nt: TGTGCCAGCAGCCAAAGAGGTGAGAGGGCGCACACTGAAGCTTTCTTT

clone_size: -
d_call: -
v_call: TRBV5-1
j_call: TRBJ1-2
cdr3_aa: CASSLSDSFRYGYTF
cdr3_nt: TGCGCCAGCAGCTTAAGCGACAGTTTCCGATATGGCTACACCTTC

clone_size: -
d_call: -
v_call: TRBV6-5
j_call: TRBJ1-4
cdr3_aa: CASSYSPTNEKLFF
cdr3_nt: TGTGCCAGCAGTTACAGCCCAACTAATGAAAAACTGTTTTTT

clone_size: once
d_call: TRBD1
v_call: TRBV5-1
j_call: TRBJ2-7
cdr3_aa: CASSWTGVLSYEQYF
cdr3_nt: TGCGCCAGCAGCTGGACAGGGGTCCTCTCCTACGAGCAGTACTTC

clone_size: once
d_call: -
v_call: TRBV6-5
j_call: TRBJ2-2
cdr3_aa: CASSSARDGELFF
cdr3_nt: TGTGCCAGCAGTTCAGCGCGGGATGGGGAGCTGTTTTTT

clone_size: -
d_call: -
v_call: TRBV9
j_call: TRBJ2-3
cdr3_aa: CASSVSGTDTQYF
cdr3_nt: TGTGCCAGCAGCGTATCTGGCACAGATACGCAGTATTTT

clone_size: -
d_call: TRBD2
v_call: TRBV30
j_call: TRBJ2-3
cdr3_aa: CAWNPTSGSFFSTDTQYF
cdr3_nt: TGTGCCTGGAACCCTACTAGCGGGAGTTTCTTTAGCACAGATACGCAGTATTTT

clone_size: -
d_call: TRBD1
v_call: TRBV27
j_call: TRBJ2-7
cdr3_aa: CASSRSTGSSYEQYF
cdr3_nt: TGTGCCAGCAGTCGATCGACAGGGAGCTCCTACGAGCAGTACTTC

clone_size: -
d_call: TRBD1
v_call: TRBV6-1
j_call: TRBJ2-7
cdr3_aa: CASSESGTGDHEQYF
cdr3_nt: TGTGCCAGCAGTGAATCGGGGACAGGGGATCACGAGCAGTACTTC

clone_size: -
d_call: -
v_call: TRBV9
j_call: TRBJ2-2
cdr3_aa: CASSVAGGGVNTGELFF
cdr3_nt: TGTGCCAGCAGCGTAGCCGGCGGAGGAGTCAACACCGGGGAGCTGTTTTTT

clone_size: -
d_call: -
v_call: TRBV6-1
j_call: TRBJ2-5
cdr3_aa: CASSGEELETQYF
cdr3_nt: TGTGCCAGCAGTGGCGAAGAATTGGAGACCCAGTACTTC

clone_size: -
d_call: -
v_call: TRBV11-3
j_call: TRBJ2-2
cdr3_aa: CASSPPGFSTGELFF
cdr3_nt: TGTGCCAGCAGCCCTCCAGGTTTTTCTACCGGGGAGCTGTTTTTT

clone_size: -
d_call: TRBD1
v_call: TRBV28
j_call: TRBJ1-1
cdr3_aa: CASSLPQGATLNTEAFF
cdr3_nt: TGTGCCAGCAGTTTACCTCAGGGGGCGACTCTGAACACTGAAGCTTTCTTT

clone_size: -
d_call: TRBD1
v_call: TRBV9
j_call: TRBJ1-2
cdr3_aa: CASSVGDRVYGYTF
cdr3_nt: TGTGCCAGCAGCGTAGGTGACAGGGTCTATGGCTACACCTTC

clone_size: once
d_call: TRBD1
v_call: TRBV14
j_call: TRBJ1-4
cdr3_aa: CASSRGQAIEKLFF
cdr3_nt: TGTGCCAGCAGCCGAGGACAGGCAATCGAAAAACTGTTTTTT

clone_size: -
d_call: -
v_call: TRBV19
j_call: TRBJ2-7
cdr3_aa: CASSIGGSGYEQYF
cdr3_nt: TGTGCCAGTAGTATAGGAGGGAGCGGGTACGAGCAGTACTTC

clone_size: -
d_call: TRBD1
v_call: TRBV15
j_call: TRBJ1-1
cdr3_aa: CATSRPSQGGMNTEAFF
cdr3_nt: TGTGCCACCAGCAGACCCTCTCAGGGGGGCATGAACACTGAAGCTTTCTTT

clone_size: -
d_call: TRBD2
v_call: TRBV7-9
j_call: TRBJ2-1
cdr3_aa: CASSLTGGPPSEQFF
cdr3_nt: TGTGCCAGCAGCTTAACGGGAGGCCCCCCTTCGGAGCAGTTCTTC

clone_size: once
d_call: TRBD1
v_call: TRBV6-6
j_call: TRBJ2-1
cdr3_aa: CASRGTAEQFF
cdr3_nt: TGTGCCAGCAGAGGGACAGCCGAGCAGTTCTTC

clone_size: once
d_call: TRBD1
v_call: TRBV4-1
j_call: TRBJ1-2
cdr3_aa: CASRPTGDYGYTF
cdr3_nt: TGCGCCAGCCGCCCGACAGGGGACTATGGCTACACCTTC

clone_size: -
d_call: -
v_call: TRBV5-6
j_call: TRBJ2-7
cdr3_aa: CASSFSGGYEQYF
cdr3_nt: TGTGCCAGCAGCTTCTCCGGCGGCTACGAGCAGTACTTC

clone_size: -
d_call: -
v_call: TRBV5-6
j_call: TRBJ1-3
cdr3_aa: CASSLVIGGSSGNTIYF
cdr3_nt: TGTGCCAGCAGCTTGGTTATCGGCGGAAGCTCTGGAAACACCATATATTTT

clone_size: -
d_call: TRBD2
v_call: TRBV13
j_call: TRBJ2-1
cdr3_aa: CASSLGREGYNEQFF
cdr3_nt: TGTGCCAGCAGCTTAGGACGGGAGGGGTACAATGAGCAGTTCTTC

clone_size: -
d_call: TRBD1
v_call: TRBV6-5
j_call: TRBJ1-2
cdr3_aa: CASSSTGEGYTF
cdr3_nt: TGTGCCAGCAGTTCCACAGGGGAGGGCTACACCTTC

clone_size: -
d_call: TRBD1
v_call: TRBV28
j_call: TRBJ2-7
cdr3_aa: CASSRDSAYEQYF
cdr3_nt: TGTGCCAGCAGCCGGGACAGCGCCTACGAGCAGTACTTC

clone_size: -
d_call: -
v_call: TRBV2
j_call: TRBJ1-2
cdr3_aa: CASSEARGYTF
cdr3_nt: TGTGCCAGCAGTGAAGCGCGAGGCTACACCTTC

clone_size: -
d_call: -
v_call: TRBV9
j_call: TRBJ1-2
cdr3_aa: CASSVHQGGYTF
cdr3_nt: TGTGCCAGCAGCGTACACCAGGGGGGCTACACCTTC

clone_size: -
d_call: -
v_call: TRBV19
j_call: TRBJ1-1
cdr3_aa: CASSIGTDKGTAFF
cdr3_nt: TGTGCCAGTAGTATAGGGACAGACAAAGGTACAGCTTTCTTT

clone_size: -
d_call: TRBD2
v_call: TRBV11-3
j_call: TRBJ2-1
cdr3_aa: CASSFTGLAGDEQFF
cdr3_nt: TGTGCCAGCAGCTTCACCGGACTAGCGGGAGATGAGCAGTTCTTC

clone_size: -
d_call: TRBD2
v_call: TRBV7-9
j_call: TRBJ2-7
cdr3_aa: CASSPLFRDYLQQYF
cdr3_nt: TGTGCCAGCAGCCCATTATTCCGGGACTACCTACAGCAGTACTTC

clone_size: few
d_call: -
v_call: TRBV19
j_call: TRBJ2-7
cdr3_aa: CASSITETYEQYF
cdr3_nt: TGTGCCAGTAGTATTACAGAGACCTACGAGCAGTACTTC